This TCR beta chain was observed in a study of CD8 T cells in Susac syndrome. The germline CDR1 and CDR2 sequences are SGHRS and YFSETQ. V lost 1 base to trimming and J lost 5 bases, with 12 bases between them. The CDR3 runs to 14 residues. With random hexamers, roughly 0.45 to 1 ug RNA was reverse transcribed. Amplification of TCR beta CDR3 was carried out by immunoSEQ multiplex PCR, which covered 54 Vbeta and 13 Jbeta segments. TCRdb re-derived calls from the immunoSEQ multiplex PCR reads in MiXCR, one entry per CDR3 protein. The top ten hold approximately 0.13% of the sample, which has fewer than 250,000 distinct CDR3 sequences, about 93% seen once. The multiple sclerosis controls were treatment-naive patients with relapsing-remitting disease that was stable or active.

The origin of this receptor is a human donor with multiple sclerosis. This sequence joins TRBV5-1 and TRBJ2-5; D remains ambiguous. The sequenced material came from CD8+ T cells from PBMCs. For the CDR3, the DNA is TGCGCCAGCAGCTTGCCGGTGGACGAGGAGACCCAGTACTTC. It encodes CASSLPVDEETQYF.